This T cell receptor beta chain was captured in a study of PD-L1 blockade in urothelial cancer. Study as a whole: Patients, treated from 2014 onward, received atezolizumab 1,200 mg intravenously every 3 weeks. Males with bladder-origin urothelial cancer constituted about nine tenths of the roughly 29 patients. T cells were recovered from blood samples at a median of roughly 150,000.

Synthetically made TCR analog templates were put into each PCR as spikes. The protocol was immunoSEQ multiplex PCR, while the TCRdb copy is restricted to in-frame clones and leaves out a portion. The table lists fewer than 25,000 clones, around nine tenths of them singletons. This CDR3 is 17 amino acids long. The V and J ends lost 1 base and 7 bases, in that order; junction bases with no gene match: 12. CDR1 LNHNV and CDR2 YYDKDF come from the germline V gene (reference sequence). This sample comprised PBMCs, obtained around atezolizumab (anti-PD-L1) treatment. This TCR derives from a man over 45 with urothelial cancer. The J gene is TRBJ2-7, the V gene TRBV15; 11 nucleotides agree with TRBD2. The CDR3 bases are TGTGCCACCAGCAGAGCCGCTAGCGGGAGGTCTTGGAGGGAGCAGTACTTC. Encoded protein: CATSRAASGRSWREQYF.